Below, 13 T cell receptor beta chains from the same sample are listed, as sequenced in a study of T cells after posttransplantation cyclophosphamide. Method: immunoSEQ multiplex PCR; TCRdb's copy keeps in-frame clones and lacks some. The table includes 50,000 to 55,000 clones, approximately 86% detected once. The sample taken for sequencing was PBMCs. The receptors derive from a young man with a blood cancer, CMV-positive, and with a related stem cell donor.

This clone was observed once. The rearrangement uses TRBV7-9 and TRBJ1-1, with no clear D. In germline, CDR1 is SEHNR, CDR2 FQNEAQ (reference sequence). V lost 5 bases to trimming and J lost 1 base, with 14 bases between them. The CDR3 runs 15 residues. The CDR3: CASSLAPAGNTEAFF. CDR3 DNA sequence: TGTGCCAGCAGCCTCGCTCCGGCAGGGAACACTGAAGCTTTCTTT.

The chain employs TRBV7-9 and TRBJ2-5; tentative D call: TRBD1 (5 bases). V was clipped by 5 bases and J by 5 bases, with 15 bases between them. In germline, CDR1 is SEHNR, CDR2 FQNEAQ (reference sequence). This CDR3 comprises 14 residues. The CDR3 reads CASSPDSSWETQYF. The CDR3 DNA follows: TGTGCCAGCAGCCCTGACAGTTCTTGGGAGACCCAGTACTTC.

The chain employs TRBV6-4 and TRBJ2-2; 10 bases align to TRBD2. Germline CDR1 is MRHNA and CDR2 is SNTAGT. This CDR3 has 15 amino acids. V lost 5 bases, J lost 6 bases, and 6 bases stayed unmatched. This CDR3 reads CASSSTSGVPGELFF. For the CDR3, the DNA is TGTGCCAGCAGTTCCACTAGCGGGGTCCCCGGGGAGCTGTTTTTT.

The chain carries TRBV5-5 and TRBJ2-7; 10 bases map to TRBD1. J gave up 4 bases and V 5 bases, and 9 bases lay outside the gene matches. This CDR3 comprises 15 residues. Germline CDR1 SGHKS, CDR2 YYEKEE (reference sequence). This CDR3 reads CASRPGGTGVYEQYF. The CDR3 DNA reads as TGTGCCAGCAGGCCTGGCGGGACAGGGGTGTACGAGCAGTACTTC.

The genes are TRBV18 and TRBJ2-7; D gene ambiguous. Germline V CDR1 and CDR2: KGHSH, LQKENI. This CDR3 comprises 13 residues. With 5 bases removed from V and 0 bases from J, the gap between germline ends came to 8 bases. Here the CDR3 DNA reads TGTGCCAGCTCATCCCGGGTCTCCTACGAGCAGTACTTC. Residues: CASSSRVSYEQYF.

This chain joins TRBV19 and TRBJ2-1; 7 nucleotides align to TRBD2. This CDR3 has 15 residues. CDR1 is LNHDA, CDR2 SQIVND, per germline (reference sequence). Unmatched junction bases numbered 6, after V lost 1 base and J lost 6 bases. CDR3 residues: CASSIAGGSFNEQFF. The CDR3 coding sequence is TGTGCCAGTAGTATAGCTGGCGGGAGTTTCAATGAGCAGTTCTTC.

A word on this clone: The junction shows a germline mismatch at one end, possibly a read error. J is TRBJ2-5 and V is TRBV7-7; 7 bases match TRBD1. The length of the CDR3 is 15 residues. Germline V gene data show CDR1 as SSHAT and CDR2 as FNYEAQ (reference sequence). CDR3 sequence: CASSAQPGQQETQYF. In DNA form, the CDR3 reads TGTGCTAGCAGCGCGCAGCCGGGACAGCAAGAGACCCAGTACTTC.

The CDR3: CASSLYLSGEDQYF. Written as DNA, the CDR3 is TGTGCCAGCAGCTTGTATCTTAGCGGGGAGGATCAGTACTTC. This chain links TRBV28 with TRBJ2-4, with 8 nucleotides matching TRBD2. Germline assignment: CDR1 MDHEN and CDR2 SYDVKM. V lost 6 bases, J lost 12 bases, and 13 bases stayed unmatched. The CDR3 length is 14 residues.

The rearrangement links TRBV7-3 to TRBJ2-1; D perhaps matches TRBD2 (5 bases). The germline CDR1 and CDR2 sequences are SGHTA and FQGTGA. V gave up 3 bases and J gave up 7 bases, with 22 bases separating them. The CDR3 extends over 17 amino acids. This chain's CDR3 is CASSLYTTRVVRNEQFF. CDR3 nucleotide sequence: TGTGCCAGCAGCTTGTATACGACGAGGGTCGTGAGGAATGAGCAGTTCTTC.

The chain couples TRBV28 to TRBJ2-7, with D perhaps matching TRBD1 (6 bases). With 5 bases removed from V and 4 bases from J, the gap between germline ends came to 18 bases. The CDR3 loop spans 15 amino acids. Per germline, CDR1 MDHEN and CDR2 SYDVKM. The CDR3 DNA sequence: TGTGCCAGCAGTGCCGTAGGGGGTGGAACTTACGAGCAGTACTTC. Translation gives CASSAVGGGTYEQYF.

V is TRBV5-1 and J is TRBJ1-2; the match to TRBD1 covers 9 bases. CDR3 length equals 15 residues. Germline lookup yields CDR1 SGHRS and CDR2 YFSETQ. Losses at the gene ends were 5 bases for V and 4 bases for J; bases not matched to a gene: 9. The CDR3 DNA follows: TGCGCCAGCAGGGGTGTGACAGGGGGGTTCTATGGCTACACCTTC. It codes for CASRGVTGGFYGYTF.

The chain combines TRBV6-1 with TRBJ2-7; 8 positions agree with TRBD1. Trimming at V came to 6 bases and at J to 3 bases, leaving 4 bases not matched to a gene. Germline assignment: CDR1 MNHNS and CDR2 SASEGT. The CDR3 runs to 13 residues. The CDR3 region is CASRQGQDYEQYF. The CDR3 DNA follows: TGTGCCAGCAGACAGGGACAGGACTACGAGCAGTACTTC.

The chain joins TRBV7-6 to TRBJ2-7; 9 bases are shared with TRBD1. The V segment lost 1 base and the J segment 6 bases; nucleotides outside the gene matches: 7. The CDR3 is made up of 15 amino acids. Germline CDR1 SGHVS, CDR2 FNYEAQ. The CDR3 bases are TGTGCCAGCAGCTTAGGAGCGGACAGGGGAGGCGAGCAGTACTTC. Translation: CASSLGADRGGEQYF.